A selection of T cell receptor beta chains follows, all from one sample in a study of PD-L1 blockade in urothelial cancer. Repertoires were generated with immunoSEQ multiplex PCR, while TCRdb's copy carries only in-frame clones and drops some. The data show 60,000 to 80,000 clones, more than 70% seen once. Specimen: PBMCs, collected around atezolizumab (anti-PD-L1) treatment. The receptors shown here come from a man aged 55 to 70 with urothelial cancer. Both conserved end residues are part of each CDR3. Each record gives: J gene, V gene, CDR3 protein.

j_gene: TRBJ1-1
v_gene: TRBV7-9
CDR3aa: CASSPGTGATEAFF

j_gene: TRBJ2-1
v_gene: TRBV9
CDR3aa: CASSVPLAGGNEQFF

j_gene: TRBJ2-5
v_gene: TRBV7-9
CDR3aa: CASSFSLQGIQETQYF

j_gene: TRBJ2-3
v_gene: TRBV25-1
CDR3aa: CASSAPGTSGPRRDTQYF

j_gene: TRBJ1-1
v_gene: TRBV30
CDR3aa: CACQNRATEAFF

j_gene: TRBJ1-2
v_gene: TRBV5-1
CDR3aa: CASSLRLPGAPYGYTF

j_gene: TRBJ2-7
v_gene: TRBV7-2
CDR3aa: CASSTDRGGEQYF

j_gene: TRBJ2-3
v_gene: TRBV7-3
CDR3aa: CASSLGATSTDTQYF

j_gene: TRBJ2-2
v_gene: TRBV12-5
CDR3aa: CASARDTGELFF

j_gene: TRBJ1-6
v_gene: TRBV5-1
CDR3aa: CASSLAENLRGSPLHF

j_gene: TRBJ1-2
v_gene: TRBV7-6
CDR3aa: CARTRQGAHGYTF

j_gene: TRBJ1-1
v_gene: TRBV28
CDR3aa: CASSLFGTRNTEAFF

j_gene: TRBJ2-5
v_gene: TRBV4-1
CDR3aa: CASSRGAGSQETQYF

j_gene: TRBJ1-5
v_gene: TRBV5-6
CDR3aa: CASSLRGQPQHF

j_gene: TRBJ1-5
v_gene: TRBV19
CDR3aa: CASSISGQGKYQPQHF

j_gene: TRBJ1-1
v_gene: TRBV6-5
CDR3aa: CASSYRLIRRSTEAFF

j_gene: TRBJ1-1
v_gene: TRBV27
CDR3aa: CASTETGMNTEAFF

j_gene: TRBJ1-2
v_gene: TRBV10-3
CDR3aa: CAISEGTGFGYTF

j_gene: TRBJ1-1
v_gene: TRBV6-1
CDR3aa: CASLGLDRPNTEAFF

j_gene: TRBJ2-1
v_gene: TRBV4-1
CDR3aa: CASSPLAGGPQHEQFF

j_gene: TRBJ2-5
v_gene: TRBV27
CDR3aa: CASSRPGLEETQYF

j_gene: TRBJ2-7
v_gene: TRBV11-3
CDR3aa: CASSFRSLQEVHF

j_gene: TRBJ1-5
v_gene: TRBV19
CDR3aa: CASSKGTSGNQPQHF

j_gene: TRBJ2-5
v_gene: TRBV9
CDR3aa: CASSVGLQRGGQETQYF

j_gene: TRBJ2-1
v_gene: TRBV19
CDR3aa: CASQATRWPNEQFF

j_gene: TRBJ1-1
v_gene: TRBV27
CDR3aa: CASSPGWYTEAFF

j_gene: TRBJ2-2
v_gene: TRBV11-2
CDR3aa: CASSPPGLAGVTGELFF

j_gene: TRBJ2-2
v_gene: TRBV7-2
CDR3aa: CASSRDRVNTGELFF

j_gene: TRBJ2-5
v_gene: TRBV7-3
CDR3aa: CASSPGTQETQYF

j_gene: TRBJ1-2
v_gene: TRBV7-3
CDR3aa: CASSAGGEYGYTF

j_gene: TRBJ2-1
v_gene: TRBV4-1
CDR3aa: CASSQDTGGRGYNEQFF

j_gene: TRBJ2-7
v_gene: TRBV6-1
CDR3aa: CASSLDRGPYEQYF

j_gene: TRBJ1-3
v_gene: TRBV29-1
CDR3aa: CSVDRQGSGNTIYF

j_gene: TRBJ1-2
v_gene: TRBV5-1
CDR3aa: CASGVSGDYGYTF

j_gene: NA
v_gene: TRBV30
CDR3aa: CAWGPGLAHNEQFF

j_gene: TRBJ1-5
v_gene: TRBV7-8
CDR3aa: CASSLGTGGNQPQHF

j_gene: TRBJ1-1
v_gene: TRBV2
CDR3aa: CASDMGLKNTEAFF

j_gene: TRBJ2-2
v_gene: TRBV5-1
CDR3aa: CASSWTGTGNTGELFF

j_gene: TRBJ2-7
v_gene: TRBV5-8
CDR3aa: CASSPGLADSYEQYF

j_gene: TRBJ1-3
v_gene: TRBV19
CDR3aa: CASSARQSIGNTIYF

j_gene: TRBJ2-1
v_gene: TRBV4-3
CDR3aa: CASSQDPAGSYNEQFF

j_gene: TRBJ2-5
v_gene: TRBV29-1
CDR3aa: CSSEGTGQETQYF

j_gene: TRBJ2-3
v_gene: TRBV5-6
CDR3aa: CASSLIQTSTDTQYF

j_gene: TRBJ1-1
v_gene: TRBV19
CDR3aa: CASSTPQDFGEAFF

j_gene: TRBJ2-2
v_gene: TRBV5-1
CDR3aa: CASSLIPGTTLGELFF

j_gene: TRBJ1-2
v_gene: TRBV5-1
CDR3aa: CASSIGWGGYGYTF

j_gene: TRBJ2-3
v_gene: TRBV30
CDR3aa: CAWSGGSSGRADTQYF

j_gene: TRBJ1-2
v_gene: TRBV5-4
CDR3aa: CASSSAQGAGYGYTF

j_gene: TRBJ2-7
v_gene: TRBV5-6
CDR3aa: CASTRRGRNYEQYF

j_gene: TRBJ2-5
v_gene: TRBV6-6
CDR3aa: CASDISGETQYF

j_gene: TRBJ2-6
v_gene: TRBV5-1
CDR3aa: CASSPRDRRSSGANVLTF

j_gene: TRBJ2-7
v_gene: TRBV13
CDR3aa: CASSLAEYEQYF

j_gene: TRBJ2-2
v_gene: TRBV2
CDR3aa: CASSVGQGTGELFF

j_gene: TRBJ2-7
v_gene: TRBV19
CDR3aa: CASSIAGVSYEQYF

j_gene: TRBJ2-7
v_gene: TRBV27
CDR3aa: CASRGQGVGEQYF

j_gene: TRBJ1-1
v_gene: TRBV19
CDR3aa: CASSIGQANTEAFF

j_gene: TRBJ2-2
v_gene: TRBV18
CDR3aa: CASSPRDADTGELFF